Shown below are 3 T cell receptor beta chains from a single sample sequenced in a study of shared clonotypes between healthy human individuals. Using immunoSEQ multiplex PCR, the repertoire was profiled, and TCRdb retains in-frame clones only, with some absent. This table holds about 1.5 million clones, around 98% found once. The sample taken for sequencing was naive CD4+ T cells sorted from blood. Subset indicated: CD45RA+ positively selected. The source is a man aged 25-45 years in good health.

The rearrangement joins TRBV19 to TRBJ2-5; D is ambiguous. Germline CDR1 is LNHDA and CDR2 is SQIVND (reference sequence). The CDR3 is made up of 14 amino acids. The V and J ends lost 3 bases and 2 bases respectively, with 10 bases between them. The CDR3 DNA follows: TGTGCCAGTAGTATCGGTGGGAAGCAAGAGACCCAGTACTTC. It translates to CASSIGGKQETQYF.

The genes are TRBV10-3 and TRBJ2-7; the D gene is possibly TRBD2 (5 bases). V was clipped by 7 bases and J by 5 bases, with 15 bases between them. CDR1 ENHRY and CDR2 SYGVKD come from the germline V gene. This CDR3 has 13 residues. CDR3 sequence reads: CAINQRPGDEQYF. The DNA for the CDR3 is TGTGCCATCAATCAGCGGCCTGGGGACGAGCAGTACTTC.

This chain uses TRBV9 with TRBJ2-1; the D gene is possibly TRBD2 (7 bases). V was pared by 1 base and J by 4 bases, with 15 bases between. This CDR3 spans 16 amino acids. CDR1 and CDR2 from the germline V gene are SGDLS and YYNGEE. This CDR3 is CASSVKVGGPYNEQFF. In DNA form, the CDR3 reads TGTGCCAGCAGCGTAAAAGTGGGGGGGCCATACAATGAGCAGTTCTTC.